This is a list of T cell receptor beta chains from one sample in a study of cytomegalovirus exposure and HLA in healthy donors. Sequencing was performed with immunoSEQ multiplex PCR; in TCRdb, only in-frame clones are kept and a portion is missing. The sample's table shows 100,000 to 150,000 clones. Sequencing used PBMCs. The receptor source for this set is a man in his forties in good health and CMV-seronegative. Both conserved end residues are part of each CDR3. D genes are given only for firm matches.

CDR3 protein: CASKVPSGETQYF; CDR3 DNA: TGTGCCAGCAAAGTCCCCTCCGGGGAGACCCAGTACTTC; D gene: -; CDR3 length: 13; V gene: TRBV6-5; J gene: TRBJ2-5
CDR3 protein: CAIRDNWSSGNTIYF; CDR3 DNA: TGTGCCATCAGGGACAATTGGAGCTCTGGAAACACCATATATTTT; D gene: -; CDR3 length: 15; V gene: TRBV10-3; J gene: TRBJ1-3
CDR3 protein: CASSPGGEGMNTEAFF; CDR3 DNA: TGTGCCAGTAGCCCAGGGGGAGAGGGCATGAACACTGAAGCTTTCTTT; D gene: TRBD1; CDR3 length: 16; V gene: TRBV19; J gene: TRBJ1-1
CDR3 protein: CASSVGAGAQYF; CDR3 DNA: TGTGCCAGCAGCGTAGGGGCGGGGGCGCAGTATTTT; D gene: TRBD2; CDR3 length: 12; V gene: TRBV9; J gene: TRBJ2-3
CDR3 protein: CASSLEKGLADEETQYF; CDR3 DNA: TGCGCCAGCAGCCTAGAGAAGGGACTAGCGGACGAAGAGACCCAGTACTTC; D gene: TRBD2; CDR3 length: 17; V gene: TRBV4-1; J gene: TRBJ2-5
CDR3 protein: CATSRPTRRTYEQYF; CDR3 DNA: TGTGCCACCAGCAGACCCACTAGGCGGACCTACGAGCAGTACTTC; D gene: -; CDR3 length: 15; V gene: TRBV15; J gene: TRBJ2-7
CDR3 protein: CASSLWSRIELYGYTF; CDR3 DNA: TGTGCCAGCAGCTTATGGTCGAGGATCGAACTCTATGGCTACACCTTC; D gene: -; CDR3 length: 16; V gene: TRBV7-8; J gene: TRBJ1-2
CDR3 protein: CASSPRGGSTDTQYF; CDR3 DNA: TGTGCCAGCAGCCCTCGTGGCGGAAGCACAGATACGCAGTATTTT; D gene: -; CDR3 length: 15; V gene: TRBV7-2; J gene: TRBJ2-3
CDR3 protein: CASSPIWSGGSNTDTQYF; CDR3 DNA: TGTGCCAGTAGCCCAATCTGGTCCGGCGGGAGTAACACAGATACGCAGTATTTT; D gene: TRBD2; CDR3 length: 18; V gene: TRBV19; J gene: TRBJ2-3
CDR3 protein: CASSSRVRDTDTQYF; CDR3 DNA: TGTGCCAGTAGTTCCCGGGTGAGAGACACAGATACGCAGTATTTT; D gene: -; CDR3 length: 15; V gene: TRBV19; J gene: TRBJ2-3
CDR3 protein: CAWSTRVGETQYF; CDR3 DNA: TGTGCCTGGAGTACCAGGGTTGGTGAGACCCAGTACTTC; D gene: -; CDR3 length: 13; V gene: TRBV30; J gene: TRBJ2-5
CDR3 protein: CAWSVPRGAKNIQYF; CDR3 DNA: TGTGCCTGGAGTGTACCCAGGGGCGCCAAAAACATTCAGTACTTC; D gene: -; CDR3 length: 15; V gene: TRBV30; J gene: TRBJ2-4
CDR3 protein: CASSEVNTGELFF; CDR3 DNA: TGCGCCAGCAGCGAGGTGAACACCGGGGAGCTGTTTTTT; D gene: -; CDR3 length: 13; V gene: TRBV5-1; J gene: TRBJ2-2
CDR3 protein: CASSLGSGIDEQYF; CDR3 DNA: TGTGCCAGCAGCCTCGGATCGGGGATCGACGAGCAGTACTTC; D gene: -; CDR3 length: 14; V gene: TRBV11-3; J gene: TRBJ2-7
CDR3 protein: CASSHGRTGGAYEQYF; CDR3 DNA: TGTGCCAGCAGCCACGGAAGGACAGGGGGGGCCTACGAGCAGTACTTC; D gene: TRBD1; CDR3 length: 16; V gene: TRBV14; J gene: TRBJ2-7
CDR3 protein: CASSSRGRGDTEAFF; CDR3 DNA: TGTGCCAGCAGCTCCCGGGGTCGCGGGGACACTGAAGCTTTCTTT; D gene: -; CDR3 length: 15; V gene: TRBV11-3; J gene: TRBJ1-1
CDR3 protein: CASTRIGAAQPQHF; CDR3 DNA: TGTGCCAGCACTAGGATAGGGGCAGCCCAGCCCCAGCATTTT; D gene: -; CDR3 length: 14; V gene: TRBV2; J gene: TRBJ1-5
CDR3 protein: CASSQDWARGEYGYTF; CDR3 DNA: TGTGCCAGCAGCCAAGATTGGGCCAGGGGAGAGTATGGCTACACCTTC; D gene: -; CDR3 length: 16; V gene: TRBV14; J gene: TRBJ1-2
CDR3 protein: CASSWGTSGSYTGELFF; CDR3 DNA: TGTGCCAGCAGCTGGGGGACTAGCGGGAGTTACACCGGGGAGCTGTTTTTT; D gene: TRBD2; CDR3 length: 17; V gene: TRBV5-6; J gene: TRBJ2-2
CDR3 protein: CASSLVAAQMRTQYF; CDR3 DNA: TGTGCCAGCAGCTTGGTTGCGGCCCAAATGCGGACCCAGTACTTC; D gene: -; CDR3 length: 15; V gene: TRBV5-8; J gene: TRBJ2-5
CDR3 protein: CASSFPRSGTGIDTQYF; CDR3 DNA: TGTGCCAGCAGCTTCCCACGGAGCGGGACGGGGATAGATACGCAGTATTTT; D gene: TRBD2; CDR3 length: 17; V gene: TRBV7-6; J gene: TRBJ2-3
CDR3 protein: CASSLDAASGTGVGQFF; CDR3 DNA: TGTGCCAGCAGCTTAGATGCGGCTAGCGGGACTGGGGTGGGGCAGTTCTTC; D gene: TRBD2; CDR3 length: 17; V gene: TRBV11-3; J gene: TRBJ2-1
CDR3 protein: CASSLGQGVHYGYTF; CDR3 DNA: TGTGCCAGCAGCTTGGGCCAGGGCGTCCACTATGGCTACACCTTC; D gene: -; CDR3 length: 15; V gene: TRBV5-4; J gene: TRBJ1-2
CDR3 protein: CASSTFGTGGVGYTF; CDR3 DNA: TGTGCCAGCAGCACTTTTGGGACAGGGGGAGTTGGCTACACCTTC; D gene: TRBD1; CDR3 length: 15; V gene: TRBV9; J gene: TRBJ1-2
CDR3 protein: CASSPSQGASTDTQYF; CDR3 DNA: TGTGCCAGCAGCCCCTCCCAGGGGGCCTCCACAGATACGCAGTATTTT; D gene: TRBD1; CDR3 length: 16; V gene: TRBV7-9; J gene: TRBJ2-3
CDR3 protein: CASSADRDSSGNTIYF; CDR3 DNA: TGCGCCAGCAGCGCGGACAGGGACAGCTCTGGAAACACCATATATTTT; D gene: TRBD1; CDR3 length: 16; V gene: TRBV5-1; J gene: TRBJ1-3
CDR3 protein: CASSLDLENTEAFF; CDR3 DNA: TGCGCCAGCAGCTTGGACCTAGAGAACACTGAAGCTTTCTTT; D gene: -; CDR3 length: 14; V gene: TRBV5-1; J gene: TRBJ1-1
CDR3 protein: CASSPKTGGGTEAFF; CDR3 DNA: TGTGCCAGCTCACCAAAGACAGGGGGGGGCACTGAAGCTTTCTTT; D gene: TRBD1; CDR3 length: 15; V gene: TRBV18; J gene: TRBJ1-1
CDR3 protein: CATRHPGTYEQYF; CDR3 DNA: TGTGCCACCCGACATCCAGGTACCTACGAGCAGTACTTC; D gene: -; CDR3 length: 13; V gene: TRBV27; J gene: TRBJ2-7
CDR3 protein: CASSPSGTKNTEAFF; CDR3 DNA: TGTGCCAGCAGTCCGTCCGGGACAAAGAACACTGAAGCTTTCTTT; D gene: -; CDR3 length: 15; V gene: TRBV27; J gene: TRBJ1-1
CDR3 protein: CASSEQGPSGANVLTF; CDR3 DNA: TGTGCCAGCAGTGAACAGGGGCCTTCTGGGGCCAACGTCCTGACTTTC; D gene: -; CDR3 length: 16; V gene: TRBV2; J gene: TRBJ2-6
CDR3 protein: CASSQGEKGGGAGEKLFF; CDR3 DNA: TGCGCCAGCAGCCAAGGGGAAAAAGGCGGAGGGGCCGGTGAAAAACTGTTTTTT; D gene: -; CDR3 length: 18; V gene: TRBV4-3; J gene: TRBJ1-4
CDR3 protein: CASYSGTDGRSVLLTGELFF; CDR3 DNA: TGCGCCAGCTACTCCGGGACAGACGGGAGAAGTGTGCTATTAACCGGGGAGCTGTTTTTT; D gene: -; CDR3 length: 20; V gene: TRBV10-1; J gene: TRBJ2-2
CDR3 protein: CASSWRQITSTDTQYF; CDR3 DNA: TGTGCCAGCAGCTGGAGACAGATAACTAGCACAGATACGCAGTATTTT; D gene: -; CDR3 length: 16; V gene: TRBV5-8; J gene: TRBJ2-3
CDR3 protein: CASSLGTAGGPEQYF; CDR3 DNA: TGTGCCAGCAGCTTAGGAACAGCGGGAGGCCCCGAGCAGTACTTC; D gene: TRBD2; CDR3 length: 15; V gene: TRBV7-9; J gene: TRBJ2-7
CDR3 protein: CASSSGLAGGLAKNIQYF; CDR3 DNA: TGTGCCAGCAGTTCTGGACTAGCGGGAGGACTAGCCAAAAACATTCAGTACTTC; D gene: TRBD2; CDR3 length: 18; V gene: TRBV5-8; J gene: TRBJ2-4
CDR3 protein: CASRYEKPGVSYNEQFF; CDR3 DNA: TGTGCCAGCAGATACGAGAAACCGGGGGTCTCCTACAATGAGCAGTTCTTC; D gene: -; CDR3 length: 17; V gene: TRBV19; J gene: TRBJ2-1
CDR3 protein: CASSFRPGRDGVYEQYF; CDR3 DNA: TGTGCCAGCAGTTTCCGGCCCGGGCGGGATGGAGTGTACGAGCAGTACTTC; D gene: -; CDR3 length: 17; V gene: TRBV27; J gene: TRBJ2-7
CDR3 protein: CASSSLTSGSPHEQYF; CDR3 DNA: TGTGCCAGCAGTTCGCTTACTAGCGGGAGCCCCCACGAGCAGTACTTC; D gene: TRBD2; CDR3 length: 16; V gene: TRBV27; J gene: TRBJ2-7
CDR3 protein: CATSGAGQGSSEQYF; CDR3 DNA: TGTGCCACCAGCGGGGCGGGACAGGGCTCTTCCGAGCAGTACTTC; D gene: TRBD1; CDR3 length: 15; V gene: TRBV15; J gene: TRBJ2-7
CDR3 protein: CASSHRDSGNTIYF; CDR3 DNA: TGTGCCAGCAGCCACAGGGACTCTGGAAACACCATATATTTT; D gene: -; CDR3 length: 14; V gene: TRBV7-6; J gene: TRBJ1-3
CDR3 protein: CASSPPFRSFTGELFF; CDR3 DNA: TGTGCCAGCTCACCACCTTTTAGGAGCTTCACCGGGGAGCTGTTTTTT; D gene: -; CDR3 length: 16; V gene: TRBV18; J gene: TRBJ2-2
CDR3 protein: CASRLLARTDTQYF; CDR3 DNA: TGTGCCAGCAGGTTGCTAGCGAGGACAGATACGCAGTATTTT; D gene: -; CDR3 length: 14; V gene: TRBV9; J gene: TRBJ2-3
CDR3 protein: CASSVLAGSTNEQFF; CDR3 DNA: TGTGCCAGCAGTGTACTAGCGGGCAGCACCAATGAGCAGTTCTTC; D gene: TRBD2; CDR3 length: 15; V gene: TRBV25-1; J gene: TRBJ2-1
CDR3 protein: CASSPSGGSGANVLTF; CDR3 DNA: TGTGCCAGCAGCCCGTCCGGGGGCTCTGGGGCCAACGTCCTGACTTTC; D gene: -; CDR3 length: 16; V gene: TRBV7-9; J gene: TRBJ2-6
CDR3 protein: CASSVGGISVEQFF; CDR3 DNA: TGTGCCAGCAGTGTTGGGGGGATAAGCGTTGAGCAGTTCTTC; D gene: -; CDR3 length: 14; V gene: TRBV2; J gene: TRBJ2-1
CDR3 protein: CASTPGSYNYEQYF; CDR3 DNA: TGTGCCAGCACCCCTGGGAGTTACAACTACGAGCAGTACTTC; D gene: -; CDR3 length: 14; V gene: TRBV28; J gene: TRBJ2-7
CDR3 protein: CASSSTGGNSYEQYF; CDR3 DNA: TGTGCCAGCAGTTCCACAGGGGGCAACTCCTACGAGCAGTACTTC; D gene: TRBD1; CDR3 length: 15; V gene: TRBV2; J gene: TRBJ2-7
CDR3 protein: CASSRQGQNSPLHF; CDR3 DNA: TGTGCCAGCAGTCGACAGGGGCAGAATTCACCCCTCCACTTT; D gene: TRBD1; CDR3 length: 14; V gene: TRBV6-1; J gene: TRBJ1-6
CDR3 protein: CASSPLPGETQYF; CDR3 DNA: TGCGCCAGCAGCCCACTCCCAGGCGAGACCCAGTACTTC; D gene: -; CDR3 length: 13; V gene: TRBV4-1; J gene: TRBJ2-5
CDR3 protein: CASSSSTGWGTEAFF; CDR3 DNA: TGTGCCAGCAGCTCATCGACAGGGTGGGGCACTGAAGCTTTCTTT; D gene: TRBD1; CDR3 length: 15; V gene: TRBV5-8; J gene: TRBJ1-1
CDR3 protein: CASSLYLEKLFF; CDR3 DNA: TGTGCCAGCAGTTTATACTTGGAAAAACTGTTTTTT; D gene: -; CDR3 length: 12; V gene: TRBV28; J gene: TRBJ1-4
CDR3 protein: CASSTQGARSEKFPGELFF; CDR3 DNA: TGTGCCAGCAGTACCCAGGGGGCGAGAAGCGAAAAATTCCCCGGGGAGCTGTTTTTT; D gene: TRBD1; CDR3 length: 19; V gene: TRBV28; J gene: TRBJ2-2
CDR3 protein: CASSSEQPNTEAFF; CDR3 DNA: TGTGCCAGCAGTAGTGAACAGCCGAACACTGAAGCTTTCTTT; D gene: -; CDR3 length: 14; V gene: TRBV28; J gene: TRBJ1-1
CDR3 protein: CASSQTGVRDTQYF; CDR3 DNA: TGTGCCAGCAGCCAAACGGGAGTAAGAGATACGCAGTATTTT; D gene: -; CDR3 length: 14; V gene: TRBV4-2; J gene: TRBJ2-3
CDR3 protein: CASSQRVQPLEQFF; CDR3 DNA: TGCGCCAGCAGCCAGCGGGTGCAACCACTGGAGCAGTTCTTC; D gene: -; CDR3 length: 14; V gene: TRBV4-3; J gene: TRBJ2-1
CDR3 protein: CASSFPQGGIEQYF; CDR3 DNA: TGTGCCAGCAGCTTCCCACAGGGTGGAATCGAGCAGTACTTC; D gene: -; CDR3 length: 14; V gene: TRBV7-9; J gene: TRBJ2-7